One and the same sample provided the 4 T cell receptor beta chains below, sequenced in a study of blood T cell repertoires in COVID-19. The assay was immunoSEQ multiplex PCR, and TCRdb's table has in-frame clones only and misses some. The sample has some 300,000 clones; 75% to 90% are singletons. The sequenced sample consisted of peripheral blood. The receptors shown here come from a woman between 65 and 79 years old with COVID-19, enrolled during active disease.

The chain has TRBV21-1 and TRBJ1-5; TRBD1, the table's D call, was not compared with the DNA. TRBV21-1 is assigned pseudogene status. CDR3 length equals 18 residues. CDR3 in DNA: TGTGCCAGCAGCAAAAGTTCCAGGGGCGGCTATAGCAATCAGCCCCAGCATTTT. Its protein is CASSKSSRGGYSNQPQHF.

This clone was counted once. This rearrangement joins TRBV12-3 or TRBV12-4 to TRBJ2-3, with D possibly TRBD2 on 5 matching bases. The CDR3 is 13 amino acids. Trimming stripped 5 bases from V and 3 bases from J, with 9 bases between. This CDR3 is CASSDLATDTQYF. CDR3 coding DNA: TGTGCCAGCAGTGATCTAGCTACAGATACGCAGTATTTT.

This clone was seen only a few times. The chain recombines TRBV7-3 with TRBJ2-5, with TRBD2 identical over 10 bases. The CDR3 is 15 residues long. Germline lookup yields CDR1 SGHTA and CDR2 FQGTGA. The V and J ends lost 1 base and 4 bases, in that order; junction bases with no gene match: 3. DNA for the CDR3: TGTGCCAGCAGCTTAATAGCGGGGGGAGCAGAGACCCAGTACTTC. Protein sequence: CASSLIAGGAETQYF.

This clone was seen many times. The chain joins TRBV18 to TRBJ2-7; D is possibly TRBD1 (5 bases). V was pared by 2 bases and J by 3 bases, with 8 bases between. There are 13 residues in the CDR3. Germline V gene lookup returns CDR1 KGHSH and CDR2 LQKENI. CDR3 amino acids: CASSPDSYYEQYF. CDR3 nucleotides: TGTGCCAGCTCACCAGACAGTTACTACGAGCAGTACTTC.